What follows is one T cell receptor beta chain and its context. Its antigen remains unidentified. These data come from a study of cytomegalovirus exposure and HLA in healthy donors. Findings and limits, study-wide: Most TCR sequences were seen very rarely across donors, but some public TCRs occurred in many. Cytomegalovirus-associated TCR beta chains were listed, numbering 150 to 200.

The CDR3 is made up of 14 amino acids. The J segment lost 6 bases and the V segment lost 4 bases, leaving 8 bases of the junction unmatched. Looked up from germline, CDR1 is MNHNS and CDR2 is SASEGT. The assay was immunoSEQ multiplex PCR, and TCRdb's table has in-frame clones only and misses some. The profile shows about 150,000 clones, about 86% of them singletons. This TCR came from a man aged 18 to 29 in good health and CMV-seropositive. The material sequenced was PBMCs. J is TRBJ1-2 and V is TRBV6-1; the match to TRBD1 covers 7 bases. The DNA of the CDR3 is TGTGCCAGCAGTGCATTACAGGGGAAAAATGGCTACACCTTC. Its translation is CASSALQGKNGYTF.